One T cell receptor beta chain is described in this entry. Researchers ran the PCR with 60 Vbeta and 13 Jbeta primers. Data came from immunoSEQ multiplex PCR; TCRdb stores just in-frame clones and leaves some out. The sample includes approximately 130,000 clones. This entry belongs to a study of cytomegalovirus exposure and HLA in healthy donors. Trimming removed 3 bases at V and 0 bases at J, with 20 bases between. This CDR3 spans 18 amino acids. CDR1 and CDR2 (germline): LNHNV, YYDKDF (reference sequence). This chain connects TRBV15 to TRBJ1-2; tentatively, D is TRBD1 (6 bases). This clonotype originated in an older woman in good health and CMV-seronegative. What was sequenced was PBMCs. CDR3 coding DNA: TGTGCCACCAGCAGCGCTCTCGGGGGGCGCGCGGCTAACTATGGCTACACCTTC. This sequence encodes CATSSALGGRAANYGYTF.